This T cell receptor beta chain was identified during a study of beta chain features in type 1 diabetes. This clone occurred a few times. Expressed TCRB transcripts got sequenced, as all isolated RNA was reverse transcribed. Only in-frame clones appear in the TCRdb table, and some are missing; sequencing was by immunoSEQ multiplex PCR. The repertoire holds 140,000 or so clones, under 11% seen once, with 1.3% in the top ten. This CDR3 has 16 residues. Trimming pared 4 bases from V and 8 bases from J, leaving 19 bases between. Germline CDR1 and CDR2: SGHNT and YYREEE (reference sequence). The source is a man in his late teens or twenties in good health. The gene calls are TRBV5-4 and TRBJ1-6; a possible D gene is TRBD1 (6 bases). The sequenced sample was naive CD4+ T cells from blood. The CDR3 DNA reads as TGTGCCAGCAGCCCTACAATGGACAGACCTGATTCACCCCTCCACTTT. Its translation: CASSPTMDRPDSPLHF.